One sample yielded the 25 T cell receptor beta chains listed below, sequenced in a study of PD-1 blockade in classical Hodgkin lymphoma. No patient escaped relapse after autologous stem cell transplantation, and brentuximab vedotin exposure varied. Sequencing was performed with immunoSEQ multiplex PCR; in TCRdb, only in-frame clones are kept and a portion is missing. Altogether roughly 41,000 clones are present, around 88% being singletons, with the ten largest covering roughly 7.7%. Sequenced material: peripheral blood mononuclear cells (PBMCs), taken before the second cycle of nivolumab. The receptor source for this set is a human donor with classical Hodgkin lymphoma.

The rearrangement links TRBV7-9 to TRBJ2-3, with TRBD2 matching over 12 bases. This CDR3 has 16 amino acids. J lost 2 bases, V lost 5 bases, and 5 bases had no gene match. Germline lookup yields CDR1 SEHNR and CDR2 FQNEAQ (reference sequence). As DNA, the CDR3 is TGTGCCAGCAGCGATGGACTAGCGGGATCCACAGATACGCAGTATTTT. This encodes CASSDGLAGSTDTQYF.

The chain joins TRBV6-5 to TRBJ2-1; the D is unclear. Trimming cost V 3 bases and J 5 bases, with 8 bases left between them. CDR1 is MNHEY, CDR2 SVGAGI, per germline. This CDR3 comprises 13 residues. The CDR3 is CASSYGANNEQFF. CDR3 in DNA: TGTGCCAGCAGTTATGGCGCCAACAATGAGCAGTTCTTC.

This chain joins TRBV27 and TRBJ2-5; 8 bases line up with TRBD1. This CDR3 region has 14 residues. Germline V gene data show CDR1 as MNHEY and CDR2 as SMNVEV (reference sequence). The junction had 5 bases not matched to a gene; V was cut back by 3 bases and J by 5 bases. Here the CDR3 reads CASSLTGAGETQYF. Here the CDR3 DNA reads TGTGCCAGCAGTTTGACAGGGGCCGGGGAGACCCAGTACTTC.

In its sample, this clone was seen a few times. The gene calls are TRBV27 and TRBJ1-1, with D possibly being TRBD1 (6 bases). Germline lookup yields CDR1 MNHEY and CDR2 SMNVEV (reference sequence). Trimming took off 2 bases at V and 2 bases at J, with 27 bases between the two ends. CDR3 size: 20 residues. In DNA form, the CDR3 reads TGTGCCAGCAGTTTAGATTCCACCGCCCCCGCCGGGACACCAAACACTGAAGCTTTCTTT. Amino acid sequence: CASSLDSTAPAGTPNTEAFF.

This clone was seen a few times. This rearrangement joins TRBV27 to TRBJ1-2; no clear D gene. Deletions cut 4 bases from V and 4 bases from J, with 10 bases between. In germline, CDR1 is MNHEY, CDR2 SMNVEV (reference sequence). The CDR3 runs to 13 residues. The CDR3 protein is CASSSQTAYGYTF. CDR3 nucleotide sequence: TGTGCCAGCAGTTCCCAGACGGCCTATGGCTACACCTTC.

The chain employs TRBV5-4 and TRBJ2-3, with 9 positions matching TRBD1. The trim removed 3 bases at V and 2 bases at J, leaving 7 bases unmatched. The CDR3 runs to 16 residues. Germline values: CDR1 SGHNT, CDR2 YYREEE (reference sequence). CDR3: CASSSKTGGNTDTQYF. The CDR3 DNA follows: TGTGCCAGCAGCTCAAAGACAGGGGGAAACACAGATACGCAGTATTTT.

The genes are TRBV4-2 and TRBJ2-6; TRBD1 aligns across 7 bases. The CDR3 sequence is 18 residues long. CDR1 and CDR2 (germline): LGHNA, YNFKEQ. V gave up 0 bases and J gave up 0 bases; unmatched junction bases: 5. The CDR3 region has the DNA TGTGCCAGCAGCCAAGACAGGGACAGAAGCTCTGGGGCCAACGTCCTGACTTTC. This translates into CASSQDRDRSSGANVLTF.

The J gene is TRBJ2-3, the V gene TRBV20-1; D remains unclear. This CDR3 region has 11 residues. Germline CDR1 reads DFQATT; CDR2 reads SNEGSKA (reference sequence). Trimming removed 6 bases from V and 5 bases from J, with 9 bases in between. This CDR3 reads CSAPRKDTQYF. The CDR3 coding sequence is TGCAGTGCCCCGCGGAAAGATACGCAGTATTTT.

The chain couples TRBV10-3 to TRBJ2-7; the D is unclear. V dropped 7 bases and J dropped 5 bases, with 12 bases sitting between them. This CDR3 has 12 amino acids. Germline lookup yields CDR1 ENHRY and CDR2 SYGVKD. The chain's CDR3 is CAIISFGDEQYF. Written as DNA, the CDR3 is TGTGCCATCATATCCTTTGGGGACGAGCAGTACTTC.

This clone showed up just once. This sequence joins TRBV9 and TRBJ1-4; D is possibly TRBD1 (6 bases). Between the trimmed V and J ends, which lost 4 bases and 12 bases, there was a span of 22 bases. CDR1 is SGDLS and CDR2 is YYNGEE in the germline V gene. The CDR3 spans 15 residues. CDR3 DNA: TGTGCCAGCAGCCTCCAGACAGGACCCACGATGGAACTGTTTTTT. Translated: CASSLQTGPTMELFF.

This rearrangement joins TRBV27 to TRBJ2-1; no clear D. CDR1 and CDR2 (germline): MNHEY, SMNVEV (reference sequence). The V end lost 0 bases, the J end lost 10 bases, and 10 bases lay between the germline ends. The CDR3 is made up of 13 amino acids. CDR3 amino acids: CASSLSRQNEQFF. CDR3 bases: TGTGCCAGCAGTTTATCGCGGCAGAACGAGCAGTTCTTC.

The chain combines TRBV27 with TRBJ2-4; 9 bases are a match to TRBD1. The ends lost 4 bases at V and 8 bases at J; junction bases unmatched: 6. Germline-derived CDR1 and CDR2 are MNHEY and SMNVEV (reference sequence). The CDR3 totals 14 residues. The CDR3 sequence: CASSSDRGRDIQYF. CDR3 DNA sequence: TGTGCCAGCAGTTCGGACAGGGGACGGGACATTCAGTACTTC.

The J gene is TRBJ1-1, the V gene TRBV7-9; D unclear. V lost 3 bases and J lost 8, with 7 bases in between. Germline-derived CDR1 and CDR2 are SEHNR and FQNEAQ (reference sequence). This CDR3 contains 11 residues. The CDR3 protein is CASSFKIEAFF. CDR3 coding DNA: TGTGCCAGCAGCTTCAAGATAGAAGCTTTCTTT.

The chain has TRBV7-9 and TRBJ2-2; no definite D call. Trimming pared 4 bases from V and 5 bases from J, leaving 11 bases between. Germline CDR1 and CDR2: SEHNR and FQNEAQ (reference sequence). CDR3 length: 14 residues. CDR3 sequence (DNA): TGTGCCAGCAGCTCGCTGAGTGAGACCGGGGAGCTGTTTTTT. This codes for CASSSLSETGELFF.

This clone was detected a few times. A read error may account for a junction end that differs from germline. The rearrangement uses TRBV4-1 and TRBJ2-7; D assignment may be TRBD1 or TRBD2 (5 bases each). Germline V gene lookup returns CDR1 MGHRA and CDR2 YSYEKL. This CDR3 spans 14 amino acids. Written as DNA, the CDR3 is TGCGCCAGCAGCAAAGAGGTCAGGGACCACGAGCAGTACTTC. Its translation: CASSKEVRDHEQYF.

The chain couples TRBV30 to TRBJ2-7, with 9 bases that match TRBD1. Germline V gives CDR1 GTSNPN, CDR2 SVGIG (reference sequence). V dropped 1 base and J dropped 5; count of bases not matched to a gene: 6. The CDR3 covers 14 residues. DNA of the CDR3: TGTGCCTGGAGTGACAGGGGGCGATTCCACGAGCAGTACTTC. This translates into CAWSDRGRFHEQYF.

This chain uses TRBV5-1 with TRBJ1-3, with D unresolved. V lost 0 bases to trimming and J lost 0 bases, with 13 bases between them. The germline CDR1 and CDR2 sequences are SGHRS and YFSETQ. The CDR3 consists of 17 residues. CDR3 protein: CASSLGGFGYSGNTIYF. CDR3 DNA: TGCGCCAGCAGCTTGGGAGGGTTTGGATACTCTGGAAACACCATATATTTT. Together with reference TRBV5-1 and TRBJ1-3, the CDR3 gives the full variable domain: KAGVTQTPRYLIKTRGQQVTLSCSPISGHRSVSWYQQTPGQGLQFLFEYFSETQRNKGNFPGRFSGRQFSNSRSEMNVSTLELGDSALYLCASSLGGFGYSGNTIYFGEGSWLTVV.

The chain combines TRBV9 with TRBJ2-7; D is perhaps TRBD1 or TRBD2 (5 bases each). The V end was cut by 3 bases, the J end by 4 bases, with 14 bases between. The CDR3 totals 14 residues. From germline, CDR1 is SGDLS and CDR2 YYNGEE. This CDR3 is CASSAPGREYEQYF. The CDR3 nucleotides read TGTGCCAGCAGCGCCCCGGGACGGGAATACGAGCAGTACTTC.

This clone was counted a single time. V gene TRBV5-1 combines with J gene TRBJ1-5; tentatively, D is TRBD1 (6 bases). The V gene lost 0 bases and the J gene lost 6 bases, with 10 bases spanning the gap. This CDR3 comprises 14 residues. Germline V gene data show CDR1 as SGHRS and CDR2 as YFSETQ. The CDR3 nucleotides read TGCGCCAGCAGCTTGGGACAGGTGGGTCAGCCCCAGCATTTT. This encodes CASSLGQVGQPQHF.

The chain is built from TRBV6-1 and TRBJ2-2; D is unresolved. Trimming pared 8 bases from V and 7 bases from J, leaving 11 bases between. Germline CDR1 reads MNHNS; CDR2 reads SASEGT. The CDR3 has 12 amino acids. CDR3 sequence (DNA): TGTGCCAGCGAACGTGGATTCGGGGAGCTGTTTTTT. It is translated as CASERGFGELFF.

This chain connects TRBV28 to TRBJ2-7, with 8 bases matching TRBD1. Trimming at V came to 2 bases and at J to 6 bases, leaving 9 bases not matched to a gene. Germline V CDR1 and CDR2: MDHEN, SYDVKM. This CDR3 spans 15 amino acids. The DNA for the CDR3 is TGTGCCAGCAGTTTAGGACAGGGCCTTTACGTCGAGCAGTACTTC. It is translated as CASSLGQGLYVEQYF. The full variable domain, in which reference TRBV28 and TRBJ2-7 provide the parts outside the CDR3, is DVKVTQSSRYLVKRTGEKVFLECVQDMDHENMFWYRQDPGLGLRLIYFSYDVKMKEKGDIPEGYSVSREKKERFSLILESASTNQTSMYLCASSLGQGLYVEQYFGPGTRLTVT.

The genes are TRBV10-2 and TRBJ1-5; 10 bases match TRBD1. Germline V CDR1 and CDR2: WSHSY, SAAADI. The trim removed 6 bases at V and 6 bases at J, leaving 8 bases unmatched. There are 15 residues in the CDR3. Written as DNA, the CDR3 is TGCGCCAGCAGCGGGACAGGGGCACTGGGTCAGCCCCAGCATTTT. This encodes CASSGTGALGQPQHF.

J is TRBJ2-2 and V is TRBV6-4; possible D gene TRBD1, 6 bases. The CDR3 is made up of 18 amino acids. Germline V CDR1 and CDR2: MRHNA, SNTAGT. Trimming removed 8 bases at V and 0 bases at J, with 22 bases between. The CDR3 spells CASAEALRGRANTGELFF. In nucleotides, the CDR3 is TGTGCCAGCGCTGAGGCTCTCAGGGGCAGGGCGAACACCGGGGAGCTGTTTTTT.

Within the sample, this clone is medium-sized. This chain uses TRBV27 with TRBJ2-3; no clear D gene. The CDR3 is 16 residues long. The germline gives CDR1 MNHEY, CDR2 SMNVEV (reference sequence). The ends were cut back, 5 bases at V and 2 bases at J, with 17 bases in the middle. CDR3 DNA: TGTGCCAGCAGTACCTACGCTTCATTTGCCACAGATACGCAGTATTTT. The encoded protein is CASSTYASFATDTQYF.

This chain connects TRBV27 to TRBJ2-1, with TRBD2 matching 14 bases. Germline V gene sequence: CDR1 MNHEY, CDR2 SMNVEV (reference sequence). The CDR3 contains 19 residues. V shed 6 bases and J 8 bases; nucleotides not matched to a gene: 18. For the CDR3, the DNA is TGTGCCAGCAGGAGCGGGGCAGGGAGGACTAGCGGGAGGATCGATGAGCAGTTCTTC. Residues: CASRSGAGRTSGRIDEQFF.